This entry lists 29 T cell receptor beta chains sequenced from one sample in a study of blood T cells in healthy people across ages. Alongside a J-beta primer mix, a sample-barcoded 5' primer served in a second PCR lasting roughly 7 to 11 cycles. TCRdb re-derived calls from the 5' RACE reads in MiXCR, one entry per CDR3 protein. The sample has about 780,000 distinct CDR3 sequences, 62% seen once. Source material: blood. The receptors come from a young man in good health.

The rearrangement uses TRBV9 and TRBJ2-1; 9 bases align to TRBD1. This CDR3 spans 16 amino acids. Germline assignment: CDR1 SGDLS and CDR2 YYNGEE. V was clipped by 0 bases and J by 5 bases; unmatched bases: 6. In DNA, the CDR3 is TGTGCCAGCAGCGTAGGGGGACAGGGAGGGAACAATGAGCAGTTCTTC. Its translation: CASSVGGQGGNNEQFF.

The DNA of the CDR3 is TGCGCCAGCAGGCGGGAAGGACAGTTGGGGACCCAGTACTTC. Protein: CASRREGQLGTQYF. V is TRBV5-1 and J is TRBJ2-5, with D perhaps being TRBD1 or TRBD2 (6 bases each). The V and J ends lost 5 bases and 7 bases respectively, with 18 bases between them. CDR1 is SGHRS, CDR2 YFSETQ, per germline. This CDR3 is built from 14 residues. Using reference TRBV5-1 and TRBJ2-5 for the parts outside the CDR3, the full variable domain is KAGVTQTPRYLIKTRGQQVTLSCSPISGHRSVSWYQQTPGQGLQFLFEYFSETQRNKGNFPGRFSGRQFSNSRSEMNVSTLELGDSALYLCASRREGQLGTQYFGPGTRLLVL.

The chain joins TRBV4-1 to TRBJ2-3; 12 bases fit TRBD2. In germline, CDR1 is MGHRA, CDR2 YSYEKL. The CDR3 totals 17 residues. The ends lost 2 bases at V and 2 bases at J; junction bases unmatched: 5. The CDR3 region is CASSQFGTSGLTDTQYF. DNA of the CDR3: TGCGCCAGCAGCCAATTCGGGACTAGCGGGCTCACAGATACGCAGTATTTT.

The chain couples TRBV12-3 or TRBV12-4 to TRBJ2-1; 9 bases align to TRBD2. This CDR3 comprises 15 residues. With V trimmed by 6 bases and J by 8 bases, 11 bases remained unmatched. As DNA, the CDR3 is TGTGCCAGCAGCTCGGGGACTAGCCTAGGGTATGAGCAGTTCTTC. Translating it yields CASSSGTSLGYEQFF.

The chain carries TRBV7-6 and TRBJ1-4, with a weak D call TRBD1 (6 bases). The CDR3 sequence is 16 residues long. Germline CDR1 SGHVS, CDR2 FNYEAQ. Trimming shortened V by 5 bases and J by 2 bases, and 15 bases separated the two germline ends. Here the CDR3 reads CASSPRLGATNEKLFF. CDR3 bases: TGTGCCAGCAGCCCGAGGTTGGGGGCGACTAATGAAAAACTGTTTTTT. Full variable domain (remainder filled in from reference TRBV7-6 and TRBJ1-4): GAGVSQSPRYKVTKRGQDVALRCDPISGHVSLYWYRQALGQGPEFLTYFNYEAQQDKSGLPNDRFSAERPEGSISTLTIQRTEQRDSAMYRCASSPRLGATNEKLFFGSGTQLSVL.

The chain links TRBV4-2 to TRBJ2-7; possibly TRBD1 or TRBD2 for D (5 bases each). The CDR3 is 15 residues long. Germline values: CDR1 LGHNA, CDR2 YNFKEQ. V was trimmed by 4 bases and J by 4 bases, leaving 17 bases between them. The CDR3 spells CASSPNGAGAYEQYF. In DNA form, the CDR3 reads TGTGCCAGCAGCCCGAACGGGGCAGGAGCTTACGAGCAGTACTTC.

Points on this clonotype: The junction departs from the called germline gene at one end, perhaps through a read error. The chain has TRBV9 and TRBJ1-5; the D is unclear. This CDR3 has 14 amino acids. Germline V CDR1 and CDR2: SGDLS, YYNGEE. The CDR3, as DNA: TGTGCCAGCAGCGTAGGTTCAGGCAATCGGCCCCAGCATTTT. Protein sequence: CASSVGSGNRPQHF. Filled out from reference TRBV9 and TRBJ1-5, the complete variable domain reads DSGVTQTPKHLITATGQRVTLRCSPRSGDLSVYWYQQSLDQGLQFLIQYYNGEERAKGNILERFSAQQFPDLHSELNLSSLELGDSALYFCASSVGSGNRPQHFGDGTRLSIL.

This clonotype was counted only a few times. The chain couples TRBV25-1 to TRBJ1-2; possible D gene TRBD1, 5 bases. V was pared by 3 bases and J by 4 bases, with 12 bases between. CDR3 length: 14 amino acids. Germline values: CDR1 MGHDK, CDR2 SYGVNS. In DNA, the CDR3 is TGTGCCAGCAGTGAGCACGGGGCAGGCTATGGCTACACCTTC. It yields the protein CASSEHGAGYGYTF.

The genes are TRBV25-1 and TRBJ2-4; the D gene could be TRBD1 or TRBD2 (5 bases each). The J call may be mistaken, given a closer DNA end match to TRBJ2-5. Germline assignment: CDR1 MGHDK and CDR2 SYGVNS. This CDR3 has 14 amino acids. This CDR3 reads CASSWDGWSETQYF. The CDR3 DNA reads TGTGCCAGCAGCTGGGACGGCTGGTCAGAGACCCAGTACTTC.

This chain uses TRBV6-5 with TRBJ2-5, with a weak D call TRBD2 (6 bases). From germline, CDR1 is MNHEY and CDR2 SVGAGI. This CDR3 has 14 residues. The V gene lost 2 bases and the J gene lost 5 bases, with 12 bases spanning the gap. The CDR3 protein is CASSYAAGGETQYF. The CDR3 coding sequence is TGTGCCAGCAGTTACGCGGCAGGAGGGGAGACCCAGTACTTC.

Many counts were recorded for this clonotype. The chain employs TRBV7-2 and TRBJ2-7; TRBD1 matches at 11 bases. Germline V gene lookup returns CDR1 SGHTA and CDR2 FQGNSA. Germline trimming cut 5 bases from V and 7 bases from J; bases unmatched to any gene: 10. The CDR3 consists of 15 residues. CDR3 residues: CASSNPRTGGGEQYF. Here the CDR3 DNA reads TGTGCCAGCAGCAACCCACGGACAGGGGGCGGGGAGCAGTACTTC.

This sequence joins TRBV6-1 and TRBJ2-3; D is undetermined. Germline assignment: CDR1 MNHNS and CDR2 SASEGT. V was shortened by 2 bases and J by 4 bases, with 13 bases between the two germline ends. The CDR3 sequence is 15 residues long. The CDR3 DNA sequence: TGTGCCAGCAGTGAAAGCGCAGGCAGAGCAGATACGCAGTATTTT. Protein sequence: CASSESAGRADTQYF.

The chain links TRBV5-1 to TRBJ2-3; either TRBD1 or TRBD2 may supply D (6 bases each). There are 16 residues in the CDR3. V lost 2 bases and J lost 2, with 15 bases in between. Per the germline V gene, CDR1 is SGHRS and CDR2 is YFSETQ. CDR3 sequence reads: CASSFKKGGLTDTQYF. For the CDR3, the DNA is TGCGCCAGCAGCTTTAAAAAGGGGGGACTCACAGATACGCAGTATTTT.

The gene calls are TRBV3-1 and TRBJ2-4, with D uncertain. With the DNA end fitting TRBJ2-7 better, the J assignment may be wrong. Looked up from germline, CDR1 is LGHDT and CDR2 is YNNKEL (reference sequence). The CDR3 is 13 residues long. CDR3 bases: TGTGCCAGCAGCCAAGAGGTTCCCGACGAGCAGTACTTC. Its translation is CASSQEVPDEQYF.

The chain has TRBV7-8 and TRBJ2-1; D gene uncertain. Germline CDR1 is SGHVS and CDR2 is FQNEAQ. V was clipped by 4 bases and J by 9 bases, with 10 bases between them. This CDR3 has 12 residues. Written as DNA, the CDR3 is TGTGCCAGCAGCTCGCATCCGGGTGAGCAGTTCTTC. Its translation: CASSSHPGEQFF.

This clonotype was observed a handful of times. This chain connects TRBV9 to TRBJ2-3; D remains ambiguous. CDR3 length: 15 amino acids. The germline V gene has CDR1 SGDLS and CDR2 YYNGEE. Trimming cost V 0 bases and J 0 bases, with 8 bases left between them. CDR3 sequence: CASSVAVTSTDTQYF. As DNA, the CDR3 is TGTGCCAGCAGCGTAGCGGTAACGAGCACAGATACGCAGTATTTT.

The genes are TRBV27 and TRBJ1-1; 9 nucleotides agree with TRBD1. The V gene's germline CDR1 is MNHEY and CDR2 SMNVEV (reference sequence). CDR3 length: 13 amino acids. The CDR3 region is CATKGQGRAEAFF. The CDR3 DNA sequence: TGTGCTACTAAGGGACAGGGAAGGGCTGAAGCTTTCTTT.

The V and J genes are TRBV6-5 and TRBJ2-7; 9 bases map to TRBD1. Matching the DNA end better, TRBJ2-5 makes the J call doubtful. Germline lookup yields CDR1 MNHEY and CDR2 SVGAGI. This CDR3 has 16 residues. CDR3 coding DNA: TGTGCCAGCACCACCGGGACAGGGAATTTAAGGGAGACCCAGTACTTC. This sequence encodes CASTTGTGNLRETQYF.

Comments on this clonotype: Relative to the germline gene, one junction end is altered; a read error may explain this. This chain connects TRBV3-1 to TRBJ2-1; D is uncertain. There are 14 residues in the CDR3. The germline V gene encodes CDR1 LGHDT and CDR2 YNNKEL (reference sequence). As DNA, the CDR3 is TGCGCCAGCAGCCAAGGGTACGGATACAATGAGCGGTTCTTC. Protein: CASSQGYGYNERFF.

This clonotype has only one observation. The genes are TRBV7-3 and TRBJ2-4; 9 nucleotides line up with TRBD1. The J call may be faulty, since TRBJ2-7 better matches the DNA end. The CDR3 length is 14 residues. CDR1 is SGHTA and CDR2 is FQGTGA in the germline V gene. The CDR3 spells CATSPGQGSYEQYF. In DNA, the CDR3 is TGTGCCACCTCACCGGGACAGGGATCCTACGAGCAGTACTTC.

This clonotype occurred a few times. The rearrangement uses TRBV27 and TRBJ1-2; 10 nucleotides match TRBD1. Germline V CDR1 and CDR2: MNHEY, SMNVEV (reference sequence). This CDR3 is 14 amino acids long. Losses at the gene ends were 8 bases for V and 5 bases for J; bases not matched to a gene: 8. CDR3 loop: CASGSPGQGYGYTF. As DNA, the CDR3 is TGTGCCAGCGGATCTCCGGGACAGGGGTATGGCTACACCTTC.

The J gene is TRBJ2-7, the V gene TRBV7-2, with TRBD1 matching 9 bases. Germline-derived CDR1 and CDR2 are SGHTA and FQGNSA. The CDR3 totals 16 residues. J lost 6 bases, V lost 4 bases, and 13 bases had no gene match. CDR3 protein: CASSYRDRETRVEQYF. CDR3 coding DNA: TGTGCCAGCAGCTACCGGGACAGGGAAACCCGGGTCGAGCAGTACTTC.

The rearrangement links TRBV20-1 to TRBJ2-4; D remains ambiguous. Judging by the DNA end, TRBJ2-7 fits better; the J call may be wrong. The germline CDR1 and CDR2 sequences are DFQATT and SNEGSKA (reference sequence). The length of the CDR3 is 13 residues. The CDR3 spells CSAGIGPTYEQYF. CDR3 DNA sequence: TGCAGTGCGGGAATCGGGCCGACCTACGAGCAGTACTTC.

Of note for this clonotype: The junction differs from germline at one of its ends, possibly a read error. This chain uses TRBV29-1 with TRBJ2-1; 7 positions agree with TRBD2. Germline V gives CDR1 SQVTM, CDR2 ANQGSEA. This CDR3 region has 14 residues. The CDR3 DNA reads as TGCAGCATGGAGGGAGGGCCCACCTACAGTGAGCAGTTCTTC. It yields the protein CSMEGGPTYSEQFF.

This CDR3 is CSARDLLGDEQFF. The DNA of the CDR3 is TGCAGTGCTAGAGATCTGTTGGGCGACGAGCAGTTCTTC. V gene TRBV20-1 combines with J gene TRBJ2-1; D gene ambiguous. The CDR3 loop spans 13 amino acids. The V and J ends lost 0 bases and 10 bases respectively, with 13 bases between them. In germline, CDR1 is DFQATT, CDR2 SNEGSKA (reference sequence).

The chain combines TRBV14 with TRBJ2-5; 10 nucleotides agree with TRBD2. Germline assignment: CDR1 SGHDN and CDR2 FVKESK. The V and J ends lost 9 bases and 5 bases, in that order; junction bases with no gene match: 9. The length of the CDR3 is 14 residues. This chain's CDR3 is CASNPLAGRETQYF. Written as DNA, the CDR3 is TGTGCCAGTAACCCACTAGCGGGGCGGGAGACCCAGTACTTC.

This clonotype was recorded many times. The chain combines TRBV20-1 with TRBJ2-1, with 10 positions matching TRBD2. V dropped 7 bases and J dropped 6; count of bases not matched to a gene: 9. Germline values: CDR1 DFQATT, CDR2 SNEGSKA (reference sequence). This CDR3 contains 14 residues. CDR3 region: CSVNSGGLRNEQFF. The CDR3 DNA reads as TGCAGTGTGAATAGCGGGGGGCTGCGCAATGAGCAGTTCTTC.

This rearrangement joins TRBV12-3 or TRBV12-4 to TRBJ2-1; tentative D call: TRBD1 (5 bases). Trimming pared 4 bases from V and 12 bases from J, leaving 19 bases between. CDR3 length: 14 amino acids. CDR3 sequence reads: CASSWGRGFSVQFF. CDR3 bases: TGTGCCAGCAGTTGGGGCAGAGGATTCAGTGTGCAGTTCTTC.

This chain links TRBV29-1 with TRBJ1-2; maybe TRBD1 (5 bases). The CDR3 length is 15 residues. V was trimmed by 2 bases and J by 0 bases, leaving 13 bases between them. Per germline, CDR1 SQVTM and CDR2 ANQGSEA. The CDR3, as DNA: TGCAGCGTTGAAAAACACGGGGGAGCTAACTATGGCTACACCTTC. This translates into CSVEKHGGANYGYTF.